The TCR beta chain under discussion was sequenced for a study of beta chain features in type 1 diabetes. Study outcomes and limitations: When Type 1 diabetes patients were examined, their TCRB CDR3s proved moderately but significantly shorter in all four CD4+ subsets.

With respect to this clone: Its matching antigen is unknown.

Isolated RNA was reverse transcribed in full, so expressed TCRB transcripts were sequenced. This table comes from immunoSEQ multiplex PCR, and its TCRdb copy is limited to in-frame clones, with some not included. The sample records 500,000 to 700,000 clones, roughly 15% being singletons. The ends were cut back, 5 bases at V and 0 bases at J, with 14 bases in the middle. This CDR3 has 15 amino acids. The V gene's germline CDR1 is LNHDA and CDR2 SQIVND (reference sequence). Source material: naive CD4+ T cells from blood. The rearrangement joins TRBV19 to TRBJ2-7, with D perhaps being TRBD1 or TRBD2 (5 bases each). This TCR was sampled from a man younger than 30 in good health. The CDR3 nucleotides read TGTGCCAGTAGTCGGGACGTTGGCCGCTCCTACGAGCAGTACTTC. Protein: CASSRDVGRSYEQYF.